This record looks at one TCR beta chain sequence and its context. There is no known antigen for this receptor. Base qualities are not recorded, but no much larger clone differs from it by a single base. This sample includes further DNA sequences coding for the same CDR3. This specimen belongs to a study of cytomegalovirus exposure and HLA in healthy donors listed by TCRdb under 2017. Context from the whole study: According to an earlier analysis of several hundred of the donors, roughly 180 million T cells yielded 95 million to 140 million unique TCR beta sequences and approximately 280 Gb of sequence data. About 300 gigabases of sequencing data and some 85 million unique TCR sequences were included in an early release covering about 620 HLA-typed donors. The genetic ancestry cluster associated with self-reported Caucasian donors included about four fifths of the roughly 380 genotyped donors. The aim of the study was to test whether cataloging public T cell receptors could identify signatures of past pathogen exposure. The study used immunosequencing to profile the T cell repertoires of several hundred subjects and linked those repertoires to cytomegalovirus serostatus. Besides the first cohort of 500 to 700 subjects, a separate validation cohort made up of 120 different subjects was used. High-throughput TCR immunosequencing, statistical association of individual TCRs with disease status, and machine learning were combined to predict cytomegalovirus infection status. In a later analysis, previously published TCR beta repertoires from more than 500 donors were re-analyzed and high-resolution HLA genotyping was added so that TCR occurrence patterns could be studied. Rather than using new phenotypic data, the later analysis identified candidate immune exposures from TCR beta sequences and from how often those sequences occurred across donors. An earlier analysis of around 540 of the donors applied high-throughput TCR beta sequencing to assess whether each TCR beta V gene segment acted as functional or pseudogenic. Alongside the repertoire data, information on donor age, sex, ethnicity and CMV serostatus was compiled. Genome-wide SNP genotypes for about three fifths of the 666 donors were used in a later genetic analysis, which treated that subset as a discovery cohort. All discovery cohort repertoires had been generated using a single sequencing platform. Both class I and class II loci were covered by HLA typing, at four-digit resolution. Typing coverage differed by locus: A, B, C, DRB1 and DQB1 were typed in roughly 620-640 donors, DQA1 in 500 to 550, DPA1 in 606, and DPB1 in 450 to 480. A few DR-DQ haplotypes were treated as single units for association and clustering because of strong linkage in the cohort. Among roughly 400 genotyped donors of the cohort, an average of approximately 240,000 unique TCR beta nucleotide sequences were sequenced per donor, roughly 20% of them non-productive. General conclusions and limits of the study: In both the original and validation cohorts, the classifier was reported to diagnose cytomegalovirus status with high specificity and sensitivity. The authors suggested that the approach could potentially be extended to other disease states and immunological phenotypes. This cohort had only TCR beta chains sequenced, and the lack of alpha or paired-chain data limited which features could be detected. Broadly in line with IMGT annotations, most TCR beta V segments showed up in productive rearrangements about 90% or about 30% of the time in an earlier analysis of under 700 of the donors. According to a later analysis, parvovirus B19, influenza, CMV and Epstein-Barr virus appeared linked to several top co-occurrence clusters. In vitro tests confirmed that a few of the cytomegalovirus-associated TCR beta chains recognize cytomegalovirus antigens. Assigning TCR associations to individual alleles was difficult when HLA alleles, especially DR and DQ, strongly co-occurred. According to a later genetic analysis, donors in an Asian-associated ancestry cluster had fewer N-insertions in productive TCRs than the roughly 700-donor mean. A cluster of highly shared sequence variants was judged likely to represent a technical artifact of the sequencing pipeline. HLA typing was unavailable for some donors at each locus, so association tests used only the typed subset. Correlated functional status among segregating V segments might be attributable to linkage disequilibrium, but an unknown experimental factor could not be ruled out. A further reported finding was that TCR beta sequences accurately predicted the HLA-A and HLA-B alleles for most subjects in the first cohort. A later analysis found that TCR association rates varied across HLA loci, with DRB1 alleles showing the most associated TCRs and HLA-C alleles the fewest. Because the 87-base-pair reads could not distinguish some IMGT-functional V segments, including TRBV6-2 and TRBV6-3, those segments were excluded. In a later analysis, most CMV-associated TCR beta chains were found to appear HLA-restricted, with HLA associations seemingly driven largely by CMV exposure. A later genetic analysis associated a missense DCLRE1C variant with V-gene and J-gene trimming of TCR beta chains, and an independent cohort replicated the association. Because counts were too low, about 15 rarely observed V segments, including chromosome 9 orphons, were left out of the earlier analysis of 587 of the donors. Compared with equally common non-associated chains, HLA-associated TCR beta chains in a later analysis were more clonally expanded and had lower generation probabilities. The study listed around 160 TCR beta chains as associated with cytomegalovirus. Sequencing depth was assumed to be roughly uniform across donors in the presence/absence analyses, though that assumption may not hold. While some public TCRs were present in many individuals, most TCR sequences turned up only very rarely across donors. Immune exposure information for the cohort was limited to CMV serostatus. At a false discovery rate of 0.05, a later analysis linked 16,951 TCR beta sequences to specific HLA alleles.

The cohort was made up of about 610 healthy bone marrow donors. Cohort members were all nominally healthy when sampled, although unrecorded immune exposures were likely present. The donor was CMV seropositive and was included in the group of 270 or so seropositive cohort members. Each donor provided a peripheral blood sample, and peripheral blood mononuclear cells were used for TCR beta sequencing. Genomic DNA extraction from the blood cell samples was performed with the Qiagen DNeasy Blood Extraction Kit. The protocol used for the library was the immunoSEQ multiplex PCR assay. The multiplex PCR relied on a mix of 60 forward primers for TCR Vbeta segments and 13 reverse primers for TCR Jbeta segments. Amplification of the CDR3 region of rearranged TCR beta genes was performed with a multiplex PCR assay on genomic DNA. The amplified TCR beta libraries were sequenced on the Illumina HiSeq System as 87-base-pair reads. The paper's data handling went like this. A later analysis tallied roughly 78 million unique TCR beta chains across the 650 to 750 repertoires, and approximately 11 million of those chains were shared by two or more donors. To remove PCR and sequencing errors, raw reads were error-corrected and collapsed into unique sequences using a nearest-neighbor algorithm that merged closely related sequences. CDR3 sequences were aligned to IMGT reference sequences to assign V, D and J gene segments. For a sequence to be retained, at least a six-nucleotide match to both a V gene segment and a J gene segment was required. A rearrangement was called productive if the CDR3 had no stop codons and remained in frame with V and J, and every other rearrangement was called non-productive. CDR3 was defined according to IMGT convention as the region running from the second conserved V-encoded cysteine to the conserved J-encoded phenylalanine. In an earlier analysis of more than 550 of the donors, sequences lacking an unambiguous match to a single V gene segment were excluded. An earlier analysis of fewer than 750 of the donors classified V segments as functional when productive rearrangements were above 56.7% and as segregating when the standard deviation between donors was above 5%. A statistical classification framework was developed to diagnose cytomegalovirus status using the catalog of TCR beta chain sequences. V and J gene assignment, in a later analysis, came from comparing TCR nucleotide sequences with IMGT/GENE-DB human TR gene sequences. In a later analysis, CDR3 sequences and most-parsimonious VDJ recombination scenarios were assigned using the TCRdist pipeline. A later analysis defined each TCR beta chain by its CDR3 amino acid sequence plus V-gene family, and excluded reads lacking a unique V-gene family. In a later analysis, a few hundred highly shared, low-generation-probability nucleotide sequences were removed to address suspected cross-contamination and a sequencing artifact. For each public chain, a later analysis derived a clonal expansion index from normalized ranks of inferred template counts within each repertoire. A later analysis computed generation probabilities with a VDJ recombination model fitted to out-of-frame rearrangements, and checked the results against IGoR. In a later analysis, TCR-TCR, TCR-HLA and TCR-CMV co-occurrence was scored with hypergeometric tests, and a repertoire-size bias correction was applied to TCR pairs. To estimate false discovery rates, a later analysis permuted the HLA or CMV assignments 20 times. In a later analysis, co-occurring TCRs were grouped using DBSCAN, with TCRdist sequence similarity added in when clustering inside HLA-allele-positive subsets. Co-occurrence clustering excluded repertoires with fewer than 30,000 or more than 120,000 public chains, plus five with anomalous nucleotide sharing. TCRdb limited this immuneACCESS table to in-frame rearrangements with V and J called. A share of clones is missing; checked studies link under half to unresolved V genes, and the rest is unexplained. For V, J and clone size, that table is used; D and trimming come from the DNA. The sample records approximately 150,000 clones, less than 85% of which are singletons. Roughly 6.8% of the sample is taken by the ten largest.

The CDR3, from cysteine to phenylalanine, totals 15 residues. The retained sequence is limited to the CDR3, 45 bases, with the frame set at the first base. Based on the germline V gene, the CDR1 and CDR2 sequences are SGHTA and FQGNSA. V is pruned by 1 base and J by 4 bases, leaving 5 bases of the junction without a gene match. This clonotype originated in a man aged 50 or older in good health and CMV-seropositive. Recombination connected TRBV7-2 to TRBJ2-7; 9 bases in the middle match TRBD2. The sequenced sample consisted of PBMCs. The nucleotides are TGTGCCAGCAGCTTAGTAGCGGGAGAAGGATACGAGCAGTACTTC. This translates into CASSLVAGEGYEQYF.